This entry lists 11 T cell receptor beta chains sequenced from one sample in a study of cytomegalovirus exposure and HLA in healthy donors. PCR amplification relied on 60 Vbeta primers (plus 13 Jbeta primers). Here immunoSEQ multiplex PCR was the method, and the copy in TCRdb shows in-frame clones only, minus some. The sample has around 84,000 clones, and its top ten clones hold about 4.6%. Sequenced material: PBMCs. These TCRs come from a man aged 25 to 40 in good health and CMV-seronegative.

The gene calls are TRBV5-1 and TRBJ1-2; D possibly corresponds to TRBD1 (5 bases). In germline, CDR1 is SGHRS, CDR2 YFSETQ. V was trimmed by 4 bases and J by 1 base, leaving 8 bases between them. The length of the CDR3 is 13 residues. Here the CDR3 reads CASSPTVNYGYTF. CDR3 DNA: TGCGCCAGCAGCCCGACAGTTAACTATGGCTACACCTTC.

The chain employs TRBV4-1 and TRBJ2-3, with D perhaps TRBD1 (6 bases). Germline values: CDR1 MGHRA, CDR2 YSYEKL. The germline V and J ends were trimmed by 6 bases and 0 bases, with 13 bases remaining between them. CDR3 length equals 15 residues. The CDR3 bases are TGCGCCAGCAGTGCACAGGGACCTAGCACAGATACGCAGTATTTT. This sequence encodes CASSAQGPSTDTQYF.

CDR3 sequence: CASSRDSSYEQYF. DNA for the CDR3: TGTGCCAGCAGCCGGGACAGCTCCTACGAGCAGTACTTC. The genes are TRBV11-3 and TRBJ2-7; 7 bases are a match to TRBD1. The CDR3 runs 13 residues. V dropped 5 bases and J dropped 0; count of bases not matched to a gene: 1. Germline CDR1 reads SGHNT; CDR2 reads YENEEA.

J is TRBJ2-3 and V is TRBV6-1; D may be TRBD1 (5 bases). The CDR3 length is 13 residues. The V end lost 4 bases, the J end lost 7 bases, and 12 bases lay between the germline ends. Looked up from germline, CDR1 is MNHNS and CDR2 is SASEGT. CDR3 in amino acids: CASSAGNVNTQYF. For the CDR3, the DNA is TGTGCCAGCAGTGCAGGGAACGTGAATACGCAGTATTTT.

V and J are TRBV10-3 and TRBJ1-3; perhaps TRBD1 as D (6 bases). The germline V and J ends were trimmed by 10 bases and 1 base, with 17 bases remaining between them. The CDR3 runs to 15 residues. CDR1 and CDR2 (germline): ENHRY, SYGVKD. The CDR3 sequence: CATKQGAESGNTIYF. In DNA, the CDR3 is TGTGCCACAAAACAGGGAGCGGAGTCTGGAAACACCATATATTTT.

This chain links TRBV6-4 with TRBJ2-7, with D maybe TRBD2 (7 bases). Germline V gives CDR1 MRHNA, CDR2 SNTAGT. V dropped 4 bases and J dropped 7 bases, with 14 bases sitting between them. This CDR3 contains 13 residues. CDR3 nucleotide sequence: TGTGCCAGCAGTGCCAGGGCGGGGGCTGAGCAGTACTTC. This gives the protein CASSARAGAEQYF.

V is TRBV7-9 and J is TRBJ1-3; 9 positions match TRBD1. The germline gives CDR1 SEHNR, CDR2 FQNEAQ (reference sequence). J was trimmed by 4 bases and V by 6 bases; bases with no gene match: 7. The length of the CDR3 is 15 residues. CDR3: CASSLGTGPGNTIYF. The CDR3 DNA sequence: TGTGCCAGCAGTCTAGGGACAGGGCCCGGAAACACCATATATTTT.

This chain links TRBV5-6 with TRBJ2-7; 10 bases map to TRBD2. V was pared by 0 bases and J by 1 base, with 13 bases of the junction left unmatched. From germline, CDR1 is SGHDT and CDR2 YYEEEE. This CDR3 is 19 amino acids long. The CDR3 DNA reads TGTGCCAGCAGCTTGGTTTGGACTAGCGGTACGAGGAAATCCTACGAGCAGTACTTC. Its protein product is CASSLVWTSGTRKSYEQYF.

The chain couples TRBV5-6 to TRBJ1-2, with D hard to call. The CDR3 spans 13 residues. Germline CDR1 SGHDT, CDR2 YYEEEE. V was pared by 1 base and J by 2 bases, with 6 bases between. In DNA form, the CDR3 reads TGTGCCAGCAGCTTGCGGGAGAACTATGGCTACACCTTC. Translating gives CASSLRENYGYTF.

CDR3 DNA sequence: TGCGCCAGCGGAGACGCGAACACCGGGGAGCTGTTTTTT. It codes for CASGDANTGELFF. The J gene is TRBJ2-2, the V gene TRBV5-1; D call uncertain. Looked up from germline, CDR1 is SGHRS and CDR2 is YFSETQ. This CDR3 is built from 13 residues. Trimming cost V 7 bases and J 0 bases, with 7 bases left between them.

The gene calls are TRBV11-3 and TRBJ2-1; TRBD1 matches 9 bases. The CDR3 is 15 amino acids. V was clipped by 7 bases and J by 8 bases; unmatched bases: 12. CDR1 SGHNT and CDR2 YENEEA come from the germline V gene. As DNA, the CDR3 is TGTGCCAGCACCTATGGACAGGGGCCCGTGGATGAGCAGTTCTTC. Translating it yields CASTYGQGPVDEQFF.